This entry features one T cell receptor (beta chain) sequence. With V trimmed by 3 bases and J by 3 bases, 7 bases remained unmatched. The germline gives CDR1 SGHNT, CDR2 YYREEE (reference sequence). The length of the CDR3 is 16 residues. The data originate from a study of blood T cell repertoires in COVID-19. Study background: There were acute and convalescent COVID-19 samples, and they came from the United States, Italy and Spain. Nucleic acid was either cDNA or gDNA, and it came from T cells, B-cell-depleted T cells, or PBMCs.

Source study methods: Reference gene primer amplification yielded estimated nucleated cell counts. TCRdb keeps only in-frame clones here, not all; method: immunoSEQ multiplex PCR. Clonal size and the V and J genes are those of that table, whereas D and trimming came from the DNA. The sample lists about 200,000 clones, over 60% seen once, with around 5.8% in the top ten. The clonotype comes from a woman aged 70 to 79 with acute or convalescent COVID-19. The chain couples TRBV5-4 to TRBJ2-3; 10 bases are shared with TRBD2. The sequencing input was peripheral blood. CDR3 nucleotide sequence: TGTGCCAGCAGCTGGGGAGGGACTAGCGTTACAGATACGCAGTATTTT. This sequence encodes CASSWGGTSVTDTQYF.